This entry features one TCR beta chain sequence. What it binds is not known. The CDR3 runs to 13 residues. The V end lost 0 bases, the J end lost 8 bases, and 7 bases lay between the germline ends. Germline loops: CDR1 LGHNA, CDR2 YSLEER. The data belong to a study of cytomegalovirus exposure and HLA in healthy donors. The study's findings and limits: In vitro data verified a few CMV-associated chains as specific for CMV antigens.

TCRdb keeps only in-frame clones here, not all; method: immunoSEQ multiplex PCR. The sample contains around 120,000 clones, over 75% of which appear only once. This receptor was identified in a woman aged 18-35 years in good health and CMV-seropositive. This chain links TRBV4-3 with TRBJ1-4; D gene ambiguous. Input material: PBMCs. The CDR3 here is CASSQEATEKLFF. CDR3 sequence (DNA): TGCGCCAGCAGCCAAGAGGCAACCGAAAAACTGTTTTTT.